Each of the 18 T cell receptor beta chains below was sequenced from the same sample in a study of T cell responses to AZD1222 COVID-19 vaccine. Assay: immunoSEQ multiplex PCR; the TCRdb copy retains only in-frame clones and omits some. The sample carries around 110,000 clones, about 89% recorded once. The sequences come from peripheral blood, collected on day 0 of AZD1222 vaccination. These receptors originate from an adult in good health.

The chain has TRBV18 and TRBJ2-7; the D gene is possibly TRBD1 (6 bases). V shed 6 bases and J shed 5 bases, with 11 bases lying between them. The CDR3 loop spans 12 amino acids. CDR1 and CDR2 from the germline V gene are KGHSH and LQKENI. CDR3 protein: CASSLGQNEQYF. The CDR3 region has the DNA TGTGCCAGCTCGCTCGGACAGAACGAGCAGTACTTC.

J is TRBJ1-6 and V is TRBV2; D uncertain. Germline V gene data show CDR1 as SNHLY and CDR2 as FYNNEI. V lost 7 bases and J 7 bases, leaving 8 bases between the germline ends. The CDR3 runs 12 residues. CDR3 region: CASTGGNSPLHF. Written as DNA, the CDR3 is TGTGCCAGCACTGGAGGGAATTCACCCCTCCACTTT.

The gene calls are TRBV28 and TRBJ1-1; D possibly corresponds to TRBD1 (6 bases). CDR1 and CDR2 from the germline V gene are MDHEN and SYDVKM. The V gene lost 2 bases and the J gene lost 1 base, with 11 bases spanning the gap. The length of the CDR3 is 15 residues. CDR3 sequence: CASSLPVQGNTEAFF. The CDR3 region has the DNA TGTGCCAGCAGTTTACCTGTACAGGGGAACACTGAAGCTTTCTTT.

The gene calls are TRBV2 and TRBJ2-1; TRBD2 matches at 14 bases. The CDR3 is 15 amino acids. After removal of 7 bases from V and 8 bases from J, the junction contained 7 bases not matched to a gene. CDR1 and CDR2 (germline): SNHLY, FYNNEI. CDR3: CASTWGTSGSYEQFF. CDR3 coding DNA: TGTGCCAGCACCTGGGGGACTAGCGGGAGTTATGAGCAGTTCTTC.

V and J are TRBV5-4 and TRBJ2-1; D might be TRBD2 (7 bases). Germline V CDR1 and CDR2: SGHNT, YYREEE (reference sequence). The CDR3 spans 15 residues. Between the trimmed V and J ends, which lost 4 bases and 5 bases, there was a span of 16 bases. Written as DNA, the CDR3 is TGTGCCAGCAGCGGGGGGGGGCTCTGGGACAATGAGCAGTTCTTC. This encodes CASSGGGLWDNEQFF.

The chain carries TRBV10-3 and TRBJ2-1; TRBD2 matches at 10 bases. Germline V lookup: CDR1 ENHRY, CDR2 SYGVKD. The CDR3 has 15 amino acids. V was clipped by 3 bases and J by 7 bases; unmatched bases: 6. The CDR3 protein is CAISDSTSGTNEQFF. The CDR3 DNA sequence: TGTGCCATCAGTGACTCTACTAGCGGGACTAATGAGCAGTTCTTC.

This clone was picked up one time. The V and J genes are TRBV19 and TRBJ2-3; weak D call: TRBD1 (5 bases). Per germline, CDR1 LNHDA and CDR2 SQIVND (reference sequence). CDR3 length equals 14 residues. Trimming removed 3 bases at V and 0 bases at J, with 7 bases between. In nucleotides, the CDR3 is TGTGCCAGTAGTATGTACAGGAGCACAGATACGCAGTATTTT. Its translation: CASSMYRSTDTQYF.

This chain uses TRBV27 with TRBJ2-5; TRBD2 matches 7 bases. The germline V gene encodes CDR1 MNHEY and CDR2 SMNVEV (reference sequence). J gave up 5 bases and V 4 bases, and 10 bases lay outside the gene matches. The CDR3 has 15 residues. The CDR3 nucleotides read TGTGCCAGCAGTTCGTGGACTAGTAAATATGAGACCCAGTACTTC. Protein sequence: CASSSWTSKYETQYF.

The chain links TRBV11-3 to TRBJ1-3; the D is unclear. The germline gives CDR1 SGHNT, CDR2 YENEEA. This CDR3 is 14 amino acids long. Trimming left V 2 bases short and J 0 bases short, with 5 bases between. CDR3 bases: TGTGCCAGCAGCTTAACCCCCTCTGGAAACACCATATATTTT. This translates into CASSLTPSGNTIYF.

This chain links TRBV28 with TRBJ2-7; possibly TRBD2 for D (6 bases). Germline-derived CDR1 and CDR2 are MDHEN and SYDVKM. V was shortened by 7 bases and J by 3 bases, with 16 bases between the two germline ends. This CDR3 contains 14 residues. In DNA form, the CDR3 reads TGTGCCAGCACCACCGGCGGAGGGAGCTACGAGCAGTACTTC. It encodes CASTTGGGSYEQYF.

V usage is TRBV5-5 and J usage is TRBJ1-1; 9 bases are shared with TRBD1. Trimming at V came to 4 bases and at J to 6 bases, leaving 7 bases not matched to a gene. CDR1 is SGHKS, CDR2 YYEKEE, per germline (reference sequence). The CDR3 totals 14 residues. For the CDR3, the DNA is TGTGCCAGCAGCCACCCGACAGGGGGGCCTGAAGCTTTCTTT. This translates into CASSHPTGGPEAFF.

CDR3 in amino acids: CASSRGTSGEIGTGELFF. CDR3 bases: TGTGCCAGCAGCCGCGGGACTAGCGGGGAGATTGGCACCGGGGAGCTGTTTTTT. The rearrangement joins TRBV4-2 to TRBJ2-2; 13 bases fit TRBD2. With V trimmed by 4 bases and J by 4 bases, 9 bases remained unmatched. In germline, CDR1 is LGHNA, CDR2 YNFKEQ. This CDR3 has 18 residues.

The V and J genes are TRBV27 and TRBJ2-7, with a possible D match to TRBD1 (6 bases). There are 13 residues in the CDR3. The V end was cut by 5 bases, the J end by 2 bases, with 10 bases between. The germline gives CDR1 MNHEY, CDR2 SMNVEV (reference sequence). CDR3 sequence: CASSRQAPYEQYF. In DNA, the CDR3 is TGTGCCAGCAGTCGACAGGCCCCCTACGAGCAGTACTTC.

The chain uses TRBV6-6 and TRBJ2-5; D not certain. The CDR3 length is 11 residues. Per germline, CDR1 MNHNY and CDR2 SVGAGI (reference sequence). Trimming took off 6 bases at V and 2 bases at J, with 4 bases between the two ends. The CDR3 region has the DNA TGTGCCAGCAGGGAACAAGAGACCCAGTACTTC. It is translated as CASREQETQYF.

The CDR3 reads CASSVTRGVEGEQFF. The CDR3 DNA reads TGCGCCAGCAGCGTGACCCGCGGGGTAGAGGGTGAGCAGTTCTTC. V is TRBV5-1 and J is TRBJ2-1, with a weak D call TRBD2 (6 bases). V was pared by 4 bases and J by 9 bases, with 20 bases between. Germline V gene data show CDR1 as SGHRS and CDR2 as YFSETQ. The CDR3 is made up of 15 amino acids.

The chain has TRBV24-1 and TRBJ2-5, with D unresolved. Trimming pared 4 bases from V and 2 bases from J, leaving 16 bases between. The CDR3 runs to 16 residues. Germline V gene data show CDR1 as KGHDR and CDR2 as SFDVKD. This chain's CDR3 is CATSDTKKPQQETQYF. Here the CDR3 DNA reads TGTGCCACCAGTGACACCAAGAAACCTCAACAAGAGACCCAGTACTTC.

CDR3 protein: CASSPRGGSYEQYF. The CDR3 DNA reads TGTGCCAGCAGCCCGCGGGGGGGCTCCTACGAGCAGTACTTC. J is TRBJ2-7 and V is TRBV5-4, with 9 bases identical to TRBD2. Germline-derived CDR1 and CDR2 are SGHNT and YYREEE (reference sequence). J lost 0 bases, V lost 4 bases, and 2 bases had no gene match. CDR3 size: 14 residues.

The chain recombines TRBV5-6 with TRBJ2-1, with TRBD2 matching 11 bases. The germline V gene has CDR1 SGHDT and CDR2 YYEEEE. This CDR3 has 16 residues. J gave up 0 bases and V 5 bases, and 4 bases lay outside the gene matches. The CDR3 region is CASSHTSGSSYNEQFF. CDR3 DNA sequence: TGTGCCAGCAGTCATACTAGCGGGAGCTCCTACAATGAGCAGTTCTTC.